The present TCR beta chain was sequenced within a study of cytomegalovirus exposure and HLA in healthy donors. General study results and limits: The study flagged fewer than 200 TCR beta chains as cytomegalovirus-associated.

PCR used 60 Vbeta primers and 13 Jbeta primers. Method: immunoSEQ multiplex PCR; TCRdb's copy keeps in-frame clones and lacks some. Of under 150,000 clones in the sample, approximately 68% are singletons; the top ten hold over 2%. The table lists this clone with a few counts. The antigen remains undetermined. Unrecorded immune exposures were likely, despite nominal health at sampling. Per the germline V gene, CDR1 is SGHTA and CDR2 is FQGTGA. The CDR3 spans 14 residues. V lost 0 bases to trimming and J lost 1 base, with 7 bases between them. This receptor was identified in a middle-aged man in good health and CMV-seronegative. The V call is TRBV7-3, the J call TRBJ2-7; a weak D match, TRBD2 (6 bases). Sample: PBMCs. DNA for the CDR3: TGTGCCAGCAGCTTAACGGGGGGATCCTACGAGCAGTACTTC. It yields the protein CASSLTGGSYEQYF.